What follows is one TCR beta chain and its context. This sample was included in a study of cytomegalovirus exposure and HLA in healthy donors. Germline V gene data show CDR1 as SGDLS and CDR2 as YYNGEE. This CDR3 contains 16 residues. The V segment lost 5 bases and the J segment 1 base; nucleotides outside the gene matches: 6. 13 Jbeta primers and 60 Vbeta primers were used for the PCR. Using immunoSEQ multiplex PCR, the repertoire was profiled, and TCRdb retains in-frame clones only, with some absent. The table shows roughly 120,000 clones, with about 85% occurring only once. The J gene is TRBJ2-3, the V gene TRBV9, with TRBD2 matching 11 bases. The TCR sequence derives from a man aged 50 to 60 in good health and CMV-seronegative. Sequences were obtained from PBMCs. Written as DNA, the CDR3 is TGTGCCAGCAGTCCTAGCGGGAGGTCGGGCACAGATACGCAGTATTTT. Amino acid sequence: CASSPSGRSGTDTQYF.